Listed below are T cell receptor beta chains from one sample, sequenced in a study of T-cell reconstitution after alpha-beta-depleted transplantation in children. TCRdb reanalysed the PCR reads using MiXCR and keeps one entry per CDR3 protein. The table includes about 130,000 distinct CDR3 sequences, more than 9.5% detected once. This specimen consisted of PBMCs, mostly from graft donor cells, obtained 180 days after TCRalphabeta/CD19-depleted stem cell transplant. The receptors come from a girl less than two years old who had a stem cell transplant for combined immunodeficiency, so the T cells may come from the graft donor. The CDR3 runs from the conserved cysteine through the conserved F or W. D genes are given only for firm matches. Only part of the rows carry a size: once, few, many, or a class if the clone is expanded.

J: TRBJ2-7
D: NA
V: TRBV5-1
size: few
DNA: TGCGCCAGCAGCTTGGCACAGGCGACCCCCTACGAGCAGTACTTC
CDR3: CASSLAQATPYEQYF

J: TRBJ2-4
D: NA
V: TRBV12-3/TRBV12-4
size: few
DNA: TGTGCCAGCCAACAGAGAAACATTCAGTACTTC
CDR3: CASQQRNIQYF

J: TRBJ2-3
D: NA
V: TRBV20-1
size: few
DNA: TGCAGTGCTCCCCTAGGGGAGTGGGGCACAGATACGCAGTATTTT
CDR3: CSAPLGEWGTDTQYF

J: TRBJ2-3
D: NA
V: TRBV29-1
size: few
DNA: TGCAGCGTTTTCCGGGACAGCACAGATACGCAGTATTTT
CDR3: CSVFRDSTDTQYF

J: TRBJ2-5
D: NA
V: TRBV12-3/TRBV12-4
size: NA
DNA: TGTGCCAGCAAGGAGGAGGAGACCCAGTACTTC
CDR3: CASKEEETQYF

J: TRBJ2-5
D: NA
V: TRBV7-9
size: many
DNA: TGTGCCAGCAGGGAAGCGGTGGAGACCCAGTACTTC
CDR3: CASREAVETQYF

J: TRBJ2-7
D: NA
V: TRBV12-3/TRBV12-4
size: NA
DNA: TGTGCCAGCAGTTTGAGGGGGGGACCCACCTACGAGCAGTACTTC
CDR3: CASSLRGGPTYEQYF

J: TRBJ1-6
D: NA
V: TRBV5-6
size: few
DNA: TGTGCCAGCAGCTTGGGACTTGAGGGATTTTCACCCCTCCACTTT
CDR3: CASSLGLEGFSPLHF

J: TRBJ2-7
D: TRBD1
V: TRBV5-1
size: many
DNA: TGCGCCAGCAGCGGCGGACAGGGCCCCTACGAGCAGTACTTC
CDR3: CASSGGQGPYEQYF

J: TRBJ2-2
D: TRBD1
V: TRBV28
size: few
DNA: TGTGCCAGCAGTTCGACCGGGACAGGGAAGCCCGGGGAGCTGTTTTTT
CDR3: CASSSTGTGKPGELFF

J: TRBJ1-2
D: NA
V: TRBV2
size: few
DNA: TGTGCCAGCAGTGAAACGGGGGGTCTTAACTATGGCTACACCTTC
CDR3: CASSETGGLNYGYTF

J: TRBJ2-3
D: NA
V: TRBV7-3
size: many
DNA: TGTGCCAGCAGCTTGACGGGGAATTGGGCAGATACGCAGTATTTT
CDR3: CASSLTGNWADTQYF

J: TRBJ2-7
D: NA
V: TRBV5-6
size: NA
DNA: TGTGCCAGCAGCTTGGCAGGTGGAAACGAGCAGTACTTC
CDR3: CASSLAGGNEQYF

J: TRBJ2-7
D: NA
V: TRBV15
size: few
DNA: TGTGCCACCAGCAGAGAGGGAAGTTACGAGCAGTACTTC
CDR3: CATSREGSYEQYF

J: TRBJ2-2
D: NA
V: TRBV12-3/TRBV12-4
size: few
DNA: TGTGCCAGCAGCCGAGCCTGGGACGCGAACACCGGGGAGCTGTTTTTT
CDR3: CASSRAWDANTGELFF

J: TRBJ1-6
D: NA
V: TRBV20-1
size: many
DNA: TGCAGTGCTAGCGGACACTTTAATTCACCCCTCCACTTT
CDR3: CSASGHFNSPLHF

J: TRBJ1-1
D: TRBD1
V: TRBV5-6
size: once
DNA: TGTGCCAGCATCTTTTACAGGGGGCGAAGGACTGAAGCTTTCTTT
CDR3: CASIFYRGRRTEAFF

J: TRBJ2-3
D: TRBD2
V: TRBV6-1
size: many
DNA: TGTGCCACGCTAGCGGGGGGCCTAAGAGATACGCAGTATTTT
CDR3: CATLAGGLRDTQYF

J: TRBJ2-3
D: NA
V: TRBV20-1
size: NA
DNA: TGCAGTGCTAGAGATGTAACAGATACGCAGTATTTT
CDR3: CSARDVTDTQYF

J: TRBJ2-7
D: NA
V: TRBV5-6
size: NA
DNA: TGTGCCAGCAGCTACTTCTCCTACGAGCAGTACTTC
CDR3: CASSYFSYEQYF